What follows are 18 T cell receptor beta chains derived from one specimen sequenced in a study of cytomegalovirus exposure and HLA in healthy donors. The study ran its PCR with 60 Vbeta and 13 Jbeta primers. TCRdb's table, derived via immunoSEQ multiplex PCR, lists solely in-frame clones and lacks some. Altogether 100,000 to 150,000 clones are present, about four fifths being singletons, with the ten largest covering 3.6%. Source material: PBMCs. These receptors came from a woman aged 40 to 55 in good health and CMV-seropositive.

The gene calls are TRBV30 and TRBJ1-3; 7 positions agree with TRBD1. Germline loops: CDR1 GTSNPN, CDR2 SVGIG (reference sequence). This CDR3 has 14 residues. V lost 3 bases to trimming and J lost 2 bases; unmatched junction nucleotides: 4. The CDR3: CAWRRGLPGNTIYF. The CDR3 DNA is TGTGCCTGGAGGAGGGGGCTTCCTGGAAACACCATATATTTT.

The V and J genes are TRBV6-4 and TRBJ2-7; D possibly corresponds to TRBD1 (6 bases). This CDR3 is built from 17 residues. The germline CDR1 and CDR2 sequences are MRHNA and SNTAGT. V was pared by 6 bases and J by 0 bases, with 21 bases between. The CDR3 loop is CASSGITQGHLSYEQYF. The CDR3 region has the DNA TGTGCCAGCAGCGGGATAACACAGGGACATCTCTCCTACGAGCAGTACTTC.

This clone was picked up a small number of times. This rearrangement joins TRBV7-2 to TRBJ2-1, with 11 bases lining up with TRBD1. Germline lookup yields CDR1 SGHTA and CDR2 FQGNSA. The J segment lost 0 bases and the V segment lost 2 bases, leaving 9 bases of the junction unmatched. The CDR3 extends over 19 amino acids. DNA for the CDR3: TGTGCCAGCAGCTTAAGGCGGGGACAGGGGGTCTTCTCCTACAATGAGCAGTTCTTC. Translated, it gives CASSLRRGQGVFSYNEQFF. Using reference TRBV7-2 and TRBJ2-1 for the parts outside the CDR3, the full variable domain is GAGVSQSPSNKVTEKGKDVELRCDPISGHTALYWYRQSLGQGLEFLIYFQGNSAPDKSGLPSDRFSAERTGGSVSTLTIQRTQQEDSAVYLCASSLRRGQGVFSYNEQFFGPGTRLTVL.

The chain has TRBV11-2 and TRBJ2-6, with 8 bases matching TRBD1. Germline values: CDR1 SGHAT, CDR2 FQNNGV. CDR3 length equals 17 residues. With 6 bases clipped from V and 0 bases from J, the junction kept 7 bases outside the gene matches. The CDR3 bases are TGTGCCAGCAGGGGGGGACAGGTGTACTCTGGGGCCAACGTCCTGACTTTC. Amino acids: CASRGGQVYSGANVLTF.

The V call is TRBV19, the J call TRBJ1-5, with D uncertain. V dropped 7 bases and J dropped 0 bases, with 16 bases sitting between them. This CDR3 is built from 16 residues. Looked up from germline, CDR1 is LNHDA and CDR2 is SQIVND (reference sequence). CDR3 amino acids: CASTRGGRNSNQPQHF. CDR3 coding DNA: TGTGCCAGTACCCGAGGCGGGCGGAATAGCAATCAGCCCCAGCATTTT.

This clone was seen just once. This chain connects TRBV29-1 to TRBJ2-3; TRBD2 agrees at 10 bases. Germline loops: CDR1 SQVTM, CDR2 ANQGSEA. V dropped 1 base and J dropped 2; count of bases not matched to a gene: 6. This CDR3 region has 16 residues. For the CDR3, the DNA is TGCAGCGTTGAAGGAGTCAGCGGGAGGGACACAGATACGCAGTATTTT. Protein sequence: CSVEGVSGRDTDTQYF.

The rearrangement links TRBV10-2 to TRBJ1-1, with D hard to call. Germline V gene data show CDR1 as WSHSY and CDR2 as SAAADI. CDR3 length equals 8 residues. Trimming stripped 11 bases from V and 11 bases from J, with 9 bases between. The CDR3 region is CAFSRAFF. CDR3 nucleotide sequence: TGCGCCTTCTCACGGGCTTTCTTT.

The chain joins TRBV30 to TRBJ2-1, with D possibly being TRBD1 (7 bases). V lost 8 bases to trimming and J lost 7 bases, with 21 bases between them. Germline loops: CDR1 GTSNPN, CDR2 SVGIG (reference sequence). The CDR3 sequence is 14 residues long. CDR3 loop: CAPSAGQFKNEQFF. The CDR3 nucleotides are TGTGCCCCCTCGGCGGGACAGTTCAAAAATGAGCAGTTCTTC. Looking up the rest from reference TRBV30 and TRBJ2-1 gives the full variable domain: SQTIHQWPATLVQPVGSPLSLECTVEGTSNPNLYWYRQAAGRGLQLLFYSVGIGQISSEVPQNLSASRPQDRQFILSSKKLLLSDSGFYLCAPSAGQFKNEQFFGPGTRLTVL.

This clone was detected a few times. The genes are TRBV6-6 and TRBJ1-1, with a tentative D call TRBD1 (6 bases). The germline V gene has CDR1 MNHNY and CDR2 SVGAGI (reference sequence). Trimming took off 5 bases at V and 1 base at J, with 8 bases between the two ends. This CDR3 is built from 13 residues. The CDR3 is CASSHRENTEAFF. In DNA, the CDR3 is TGTGCCAGCAGTCACAGGGAGAACACTGAAGCTTTCTTT.

The chain couples TRBV30 to TRBJ2-7; 9 positions agree with TRBD1. V lost 7 bases to trimming and J lost 6 bases; unmatched junction nucleotides: 13. The CDR3 consists of 14 residues. Germline assignment: CDR1 GTSNPN and CDR2 SVGIG (reference sequence). The CDR3 protein is CASLKDGQGTEQYF. In DNA, the CDR3 is TGTGCCTCCCTTAAGGACGGACAGGGGACCGAGCAGTACTTC.

This rearrangement joins TRBV27 to TRBJ1-5; D perhaps matches TRBD1 (6 bases). CDR3 length equals 16 residues. The V end was cut by 3 bases, the J end by 2 bases, with 14 bases between. CDR1 is MNHEY, CDR2 SMNVEV, per germline (reference sequence). As DNA, the CDR3 is TGTGCCAGCAGTTTGCGGGGGCGCGTTGGCAATCAGCCCCAGCATTTT. Its protein is CASSLRGRVGNQPQHF.

This chain links TRBV5-1 with TRBJ1-1; TRBD1 aligns across 9 bases. Germline V gene data show CDR1 as SGHRS and CDR2 as YFSETQ. The CDR3 is 14 residues long. V was pared by 0 bases and J by 3 bases, with 0 bases of the junction left unmatched. CDR3 amino acids: CASSLGDRDTEAFF. CDR3 DNA: TGCGCCAGCAGCTTGGGGGACAGGGACACTGAAGCTTTCTTT.

The gene calls are TRBV19 and TRBJ1-1; tentatively, D is TRBD1 (5 bases). Trimming stripped 3 bases from V and 3 bases from J, with 14 bases between. Germline V gene sequence: CDR1 LNHDA, CDR2 SQIVND (reference sequence). This CDR3 region has 15 residues. CDR3 coding DNA: TGTGCCAGTAGTATCTTCCAGGGTGGAGACACTGAAGCTTTCTTT. It specifies CASSIFQGGDTEAFF. Full variable domain (rest looked up from reference TRBV19 and TRBJ1-1): DGGITQSPKYLFRKEGQNVTLSCEQNLNHDAMYWYRQDPGQGLRLIYYSQIVNDFQKGDIAEGYSVSREKKESFPLTVTSAQKNPTAFYLCASSIFQGGDTEAFFGQGTRLTVV.

The chain has TRBV18 and TRBJ2-2; D is uncertain. The CDR3 is 16 amino acids. Germline V gene data show CDR1 as KGHSH and CDR2 as LQKENI. The V and J ends lost 1 base and 0 bases respectively, with 9 bases between them. The CDR3 nucleotides read TGTGCCAGCTCACCACGTTCTATTGCGAACACCGGGGAGCTGTTTTTT. It yields the protein CASSPRSIANTGELFF.

This clone was seen a single time. This sequence joins TRBV15 and TRBJ2-1, with a tentative D call TRBD2 (7 bases). Germline V gives CDR1 LNHNV, CDR2 YYDKDF (reference sequence). This CDR3 contains 18 residues. Trimming cost V 1 base and J 6 bases, with 22 bases left between them. The CDR3 nucleotides are TGTGCCACCAGCAGAGCCCCCAAGGGGGGGAGGGCCTTCAATGAGCAGTTCTTC. It codes for CATSRAPKGGRAFNEQFF.

The chain recombines TRBV2 with TRBJ2-4, with D possibly being TRBD2 (6 bases). The CDR3 contains 14 residues. V lost 3 bases to trimming and J lost 8 bases, with 14 bases between them. Germline values: CDR1 SNHLY, CDR2 FYNNEI. CDR3 in amino acids: CASSDSGGWDIQYF. CDR3 DNA: TGTGCCAGCAGTGATAGCGGAGGGTGGGACATTCAGTACTTC.

This sequence joins TRBV6-5 and TRBJ2-7, with 8 positions matching TRBD1. The V gene end was trimmed by 7 bases and the J gene end by 3 bases; junction bases not matched to a gene: 2. CDR3 length equals 12 residues. Germline V gene data show CDR1 as MNHEY and CDR2 as SVGAGI. The CDR3: CASKGQGYEQYF. The CDR3 bases are TGTGCCAGCAAAGGACAGGGCTACGAGCAGTACTTC.

The V call is TRBV30, the J call TRBJ2-1; D possibly corresponds to TRBD2 (5 bases). Germline V CDR1 and CDR2: GTSNPN, SVGIG (reference sequence). V lost 8 bases to trimming and J lost 0 bases, with 5 bases between them. CDR3 length equals 11 residues. The CDR3 spells CALASYNEQFF. The CDR3 DNA sequence: TGTGCCCTAGCCTCCTACAATGAGCAGTTCTTC.